This TCR beta chain was retrieved from a study of T cell repertoires in cytomegalovirus infection. CDR1 and CDR2 from the germline V gene are SGHVS and FNYEAQ. The CDR3 runs to 16 residues. V was pared by 2 bases and J by 3 bases, with 11 bases between. Worth noting for this clonotype: Its antigen remains unidentified.

TCRdb ran MiXCR on the reads and lists one entry per CDR3 protein. The profile shows 830,000 or so distinct CDR3 sequences, less than 35% of them singletons. This TCR derives from a human donor in good health (CMV status not recorded). Some clones in this sample may be carry-over from other donors' samples. The source was cultured CD8+ T cells from PBMCs, collected from culture after CMV antigen stimulation. The gene calls are TRBV7-6 and TRBJ1-6, with D hard to call. CDR3 nucleotides: TGTGCCAGCAGCTTATATGGTCACAACTATAATTCACCCCTCCACTTT. It codes for CASSLYGHNYNSPLHF.